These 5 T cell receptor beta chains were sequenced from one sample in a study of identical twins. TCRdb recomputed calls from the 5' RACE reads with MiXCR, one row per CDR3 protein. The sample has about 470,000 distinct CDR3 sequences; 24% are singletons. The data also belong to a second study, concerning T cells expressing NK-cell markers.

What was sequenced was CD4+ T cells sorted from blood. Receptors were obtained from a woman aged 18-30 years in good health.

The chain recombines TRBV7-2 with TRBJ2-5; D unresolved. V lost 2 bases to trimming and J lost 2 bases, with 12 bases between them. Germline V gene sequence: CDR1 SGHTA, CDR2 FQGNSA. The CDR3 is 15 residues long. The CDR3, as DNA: TGTGCCAGCAGCTTAACTTATCGGCGGCAAGAGACCCAGTACTTC. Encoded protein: CASSLTYRRQETQYF.

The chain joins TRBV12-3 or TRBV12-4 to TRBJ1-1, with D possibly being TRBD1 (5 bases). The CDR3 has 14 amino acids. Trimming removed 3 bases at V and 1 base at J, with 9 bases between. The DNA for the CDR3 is TGTGCCAGCAGTTTTCAGGGAGAGAACACTGAAGCTTTCTTT. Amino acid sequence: CASSFQGENTEAFF.

CDR3 DNA sequence: TGTGCCAGTAGTATGATGGGTGAGACCCAGTACTTC. Translating gives CASSMMGETQYF. V gene TRBV19 combines with J gene TRBJ2-5, with D hard to call. The CDR3 is 12 residues long. Germline-derived CDR1 and CDR2 are LNHDA and SQIVND (reference sequence). Trimming removed 3 bases from V and 5 bases from J, with 7 bases in between.

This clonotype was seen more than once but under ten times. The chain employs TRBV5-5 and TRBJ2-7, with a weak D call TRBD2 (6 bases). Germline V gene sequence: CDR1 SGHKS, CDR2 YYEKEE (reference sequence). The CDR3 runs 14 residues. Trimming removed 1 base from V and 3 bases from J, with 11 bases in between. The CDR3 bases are TGTGCCAGCAGCTTGACGGGAGCAGTCTACGAGCAGTACTTC. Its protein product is CASSLTGAVYEQYF.

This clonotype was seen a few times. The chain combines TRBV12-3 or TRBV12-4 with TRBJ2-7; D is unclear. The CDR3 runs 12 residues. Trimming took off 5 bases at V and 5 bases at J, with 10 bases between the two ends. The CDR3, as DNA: TGTGCCAGCAGTCCCCTAGGCCACGAGCAGTACTTC. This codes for CASSPLGHEQYF.